What follows describes a single T cell receptor beta chain. V was trimmed by 6 bases and J by 3 bases, leaving 18 bases between them. Germline V gene data show CDR1 as MNHEY and CDR2 as SMNVEV (reference sequence). There are 15 residues in the CDR3. The data were produced by immunoSEQ multiplex PCR, yet TCRdb's version contains in-frame clones alone and is incomplete. Counted here are roughly 2.1 million clones, about 93% occurring once; the ten biggest clones make up under 2%. The data originate from a study of shared clonotypes between healthy human individuals. As defined, naive CD8 cells were CD45RO-negative and positively selected for CCR7, with terminally differentiated effector memory CD45RA+ cells excluded. Healthy and HIV-negative, the adult donors had no recent acute infections or vaccinations.

The chain carries TRBV27 and TRBJ2-7; either TRBD1 or TRBD2 may fit D (5 bases each). The TCR comes from a man aged 18 to 29 in good health. Some clones in this sample may be carry-over from other donors' samples. The sample consisted of naive CD8+ T cells from PBMCs. Here the CDR3 reads CASSLETGTNYEQYF. In nucleotides, the CDR3 is TGTGCCAGCAGCCTCGAGACGGGGACCAACTACGAGCAGTACTTC.